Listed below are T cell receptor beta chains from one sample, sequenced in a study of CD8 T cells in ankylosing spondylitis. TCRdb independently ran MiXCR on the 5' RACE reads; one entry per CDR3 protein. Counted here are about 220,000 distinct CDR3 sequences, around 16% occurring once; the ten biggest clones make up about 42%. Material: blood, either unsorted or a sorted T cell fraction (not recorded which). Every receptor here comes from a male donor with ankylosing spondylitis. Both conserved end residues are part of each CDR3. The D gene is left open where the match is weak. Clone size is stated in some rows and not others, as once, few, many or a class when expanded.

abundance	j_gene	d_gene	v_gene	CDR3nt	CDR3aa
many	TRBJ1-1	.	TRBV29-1	TGCAGCGCCCGGGGGGTAGGGGGGCGAATGAACACTGAAGCTTTCTTT	CSARGVGGRMNTEAFF
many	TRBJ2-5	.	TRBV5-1	TGCGCCAGCAGCTTGAGGTATCGGACTCCCAGAGGGGAGACCCAGTACTTC	CASSLRYRTPRGETQYF
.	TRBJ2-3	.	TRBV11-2	TGTGCCAGCAGCTCCCTATCACTAGTCGATACGCAGTATTTT	CASSSLSLVDTQYF
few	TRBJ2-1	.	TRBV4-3	TGCGCCAGCAGCCAAGATAAGAGCTCCTACAATGAGCAGTTCTTC	CASSQDKSSYNEQFF
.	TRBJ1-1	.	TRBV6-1	TGTGCCAGCAGTGATTGGGTCCTACCGGAAGCTTTCTTT	CASSDWVLPEAFF
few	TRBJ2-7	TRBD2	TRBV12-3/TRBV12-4	TGTGCCAGCAGCGCCCGGACTAGCGGCTACGAGCAGTACTTC	CASSARTSGYEQYF
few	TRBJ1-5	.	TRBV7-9	TGTGCCAGCAGAGGCAGCAGTAATCAGCCCCAGCATTTT	CASRGSSNQPQHF
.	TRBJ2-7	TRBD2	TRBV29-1	TGCAGCGTTGATGGGGGGGACGGGACCTCCTACGAGCAGTACTTC	CSVDGGDGTSYEQYF
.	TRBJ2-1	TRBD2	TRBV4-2	TGTGCCAGCAGCCAAGCGGGGGGTGAGGCCTACAATGAGCAGTTCTTC	CASSQAGGEAYNEQFF
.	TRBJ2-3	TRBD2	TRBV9	TGTGCCAGCAGCGTACGGGGGGGGACCTTCACAGATACGCAGTATTTT	CASSVRGGTFTDTQYF
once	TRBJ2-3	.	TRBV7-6	TGTGCCAGCAGCTCCCTGGGGGGCGCAGATACGCAGTATTTT	CASSSLGGADTQYF
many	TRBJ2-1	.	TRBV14	TGTGCCAGCAGCCAAGTCAAGGCTAGTCTCGGCAATGAGCAGTTCTTC	CASSQVKASLGNEQFF
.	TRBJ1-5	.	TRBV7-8	TGTGCCAGCAGCTTAGGGGCAGGGAATACTCACAATCAGCCCCAGCATTTT	CASSLGAGNTHNQPQHF
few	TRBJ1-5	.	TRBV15	TGTGCCACCAGCAGAGAGGGCAATCAGCCCCAGCATTTT	CATSREGNQPQHF
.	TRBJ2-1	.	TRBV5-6	TGTGCCAGCAGCTTGAGAGCGGACCCCGACAATGAGCAGTTCTTC	CASSLRADPDNEQFF
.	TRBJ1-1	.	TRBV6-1	TGTGCCAGCAGTGACAACGCTCTGGACACTGAAGCTTTCTTT	CASSDNALDTEAFF
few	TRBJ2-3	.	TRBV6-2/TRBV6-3	TGTGCCAGCAGTTACTCGAAGGTCCGGCGGGATGGCACAGATACGCAGTATTTT	CASSYSKVRRDGTDTQYF
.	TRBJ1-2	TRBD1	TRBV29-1	TGCAGCGTTGGCCCCCAGGGGGTCTATGGCTACACCTTC	CSVGPQGVYGYTF
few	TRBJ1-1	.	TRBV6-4	TGTGCCAGCAGTGACTCGTACATTTCGGCTTTCTTT	CASSDSYISAFF
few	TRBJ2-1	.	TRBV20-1	TGCAGTGCTTCATTAACGAGGCAGAACTCCTACAATGAGCAGTTCTTC	CSASLTRQNSYNEQFF
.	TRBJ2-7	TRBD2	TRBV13	TGTGCCAGCAGCCCAGGACTAGCGGTGGCTGGGGAGCAGTACTTC	CASSPGLAVAGEQYF
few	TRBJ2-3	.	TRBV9	TGTGCCAGCAGCGTAGTTTCGGGCACAGATACGCAGTATTTT	CASSVVSGTDTQYF
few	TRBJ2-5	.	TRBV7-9	TGTGCCAGCAGCTTTTCCCCGGGCCCACAAGAGACCCAGTACTTC	CASSFSPGPQETQYF
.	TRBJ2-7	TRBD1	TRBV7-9	TGTGCCAGCATTGGGACAGCAAACTACGAGCAGTACTTC	CASIGTANYEQYF
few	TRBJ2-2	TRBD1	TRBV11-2	TGTGCCAGCAGACTACCGGGACAGGGGGTCACCGGGGAGCTGTTTTTT	CASRLPGQGVTGELFF
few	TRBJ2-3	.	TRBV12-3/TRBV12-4	TGTGCCAGCAGTGACCCCCTGGCTAGCACAGATACGCAGTATTTT	CASSDPLASTDTQYF